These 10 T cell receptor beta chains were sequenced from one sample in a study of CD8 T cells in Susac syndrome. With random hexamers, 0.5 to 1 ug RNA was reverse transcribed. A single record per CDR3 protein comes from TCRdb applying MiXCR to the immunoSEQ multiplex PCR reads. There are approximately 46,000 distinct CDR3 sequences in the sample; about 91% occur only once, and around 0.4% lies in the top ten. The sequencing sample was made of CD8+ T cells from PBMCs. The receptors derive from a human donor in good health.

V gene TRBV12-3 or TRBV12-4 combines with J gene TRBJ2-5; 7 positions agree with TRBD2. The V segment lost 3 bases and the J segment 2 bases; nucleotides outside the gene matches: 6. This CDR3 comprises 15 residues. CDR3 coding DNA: TGTGCCAGCAGTTTCCTTAGCGGGTCGCAAGAGACCCAGTACTTC. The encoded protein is CASSFLSGSQETQYF.

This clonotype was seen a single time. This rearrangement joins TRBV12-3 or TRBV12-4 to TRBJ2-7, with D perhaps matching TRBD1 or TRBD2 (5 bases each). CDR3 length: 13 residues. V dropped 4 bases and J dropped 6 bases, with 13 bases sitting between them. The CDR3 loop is CASSWDPRLEQYF. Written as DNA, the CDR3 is TGTGCCAGCAGTTGGGACCCCCGGCTCGAGCAGTACTTC.

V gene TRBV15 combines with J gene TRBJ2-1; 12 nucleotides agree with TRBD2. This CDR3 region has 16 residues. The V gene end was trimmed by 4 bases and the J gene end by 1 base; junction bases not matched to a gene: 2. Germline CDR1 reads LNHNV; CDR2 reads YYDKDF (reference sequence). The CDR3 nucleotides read TGTGCCACCAGCATCGGACTAGCGGGATCCTACAATGAGCAGTTCTTC. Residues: CATSIGLAGSYNEQFF.

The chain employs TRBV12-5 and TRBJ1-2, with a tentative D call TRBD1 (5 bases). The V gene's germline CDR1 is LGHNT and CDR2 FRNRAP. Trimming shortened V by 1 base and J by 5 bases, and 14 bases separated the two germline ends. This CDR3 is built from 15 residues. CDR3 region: CASGLATGGAYGYTF. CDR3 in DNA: TGTGCTAGTGGTTTGGCAACAGGTGGGGCTTATGGCTACACCTTC. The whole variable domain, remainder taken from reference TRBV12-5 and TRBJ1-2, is DARVTQTPRHKVTEMGQEVTMRCQPILGHNTVFWYRQTMMQGLELLAYFRNRAPLDDSGMPKDRFSAEMPDATLATLKIQPSEPRDSAVYFCASGLATGGAYGYTFGSGTRLTVV.

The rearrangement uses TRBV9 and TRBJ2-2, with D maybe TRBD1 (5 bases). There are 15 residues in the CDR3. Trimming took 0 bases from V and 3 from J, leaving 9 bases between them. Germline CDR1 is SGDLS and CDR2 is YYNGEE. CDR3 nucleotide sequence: TGTGCCAGCAGCGTAGGCCAGGGATACACCGGGGAGCTGTTTTTT. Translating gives CASSVGQGYTGELFF.

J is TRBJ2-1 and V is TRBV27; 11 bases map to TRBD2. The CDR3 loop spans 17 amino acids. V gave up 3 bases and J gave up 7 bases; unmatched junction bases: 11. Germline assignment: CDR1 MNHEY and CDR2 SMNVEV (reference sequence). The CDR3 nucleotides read TGTGCCAGCAGTTTGGGACTAGCGGAACCTGGGGGGAATGAGCAGTTCTTC. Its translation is CASSLGLAEPGGNEQFF.

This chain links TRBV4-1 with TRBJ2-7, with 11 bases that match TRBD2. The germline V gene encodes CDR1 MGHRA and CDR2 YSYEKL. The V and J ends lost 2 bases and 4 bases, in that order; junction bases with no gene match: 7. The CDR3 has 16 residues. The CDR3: CASSQLPGLAAYEQYF. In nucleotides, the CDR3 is TGCGCCAGCAGCCAACTTCCGGGACTAGCGGCATACGAGCAGTACTTC.

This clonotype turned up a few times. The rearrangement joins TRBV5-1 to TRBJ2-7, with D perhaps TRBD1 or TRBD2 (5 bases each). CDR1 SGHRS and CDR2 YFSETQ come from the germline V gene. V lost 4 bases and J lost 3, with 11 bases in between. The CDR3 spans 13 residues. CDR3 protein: CASSHGTGYEQYF. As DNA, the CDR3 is TGCGCCAGCAGCCACGGGACCGGCTACGAGCAGTACTTC.

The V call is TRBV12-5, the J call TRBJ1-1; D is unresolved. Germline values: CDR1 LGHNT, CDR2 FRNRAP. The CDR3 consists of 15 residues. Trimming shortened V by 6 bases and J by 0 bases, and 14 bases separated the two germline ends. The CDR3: CASGKISSLNTEAFF. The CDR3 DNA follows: TGTGCTAGTGGGAAAATCAGCTCGTTGAACACTGAAGCTTTCTTT. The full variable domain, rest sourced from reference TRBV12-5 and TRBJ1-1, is DARVTQTPRHKVTEMGQEVTMRCQPILGHNTVFWYRQTMMQGLELLAYFRNRAPLDDSGMPKDRFSAEMPDATLATLKIQPSEPRDSAVYFCASGKISSLNTEAFFGQGTRLTVV.

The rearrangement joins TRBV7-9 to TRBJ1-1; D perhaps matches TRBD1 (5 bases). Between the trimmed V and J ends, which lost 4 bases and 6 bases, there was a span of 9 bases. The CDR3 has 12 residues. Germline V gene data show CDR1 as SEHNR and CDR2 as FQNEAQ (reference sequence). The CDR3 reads CASSSQVPEAFF. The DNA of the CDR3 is TGTGCCAGCAGCTCACAGGTTCCTGAAGCTTTCTTT.